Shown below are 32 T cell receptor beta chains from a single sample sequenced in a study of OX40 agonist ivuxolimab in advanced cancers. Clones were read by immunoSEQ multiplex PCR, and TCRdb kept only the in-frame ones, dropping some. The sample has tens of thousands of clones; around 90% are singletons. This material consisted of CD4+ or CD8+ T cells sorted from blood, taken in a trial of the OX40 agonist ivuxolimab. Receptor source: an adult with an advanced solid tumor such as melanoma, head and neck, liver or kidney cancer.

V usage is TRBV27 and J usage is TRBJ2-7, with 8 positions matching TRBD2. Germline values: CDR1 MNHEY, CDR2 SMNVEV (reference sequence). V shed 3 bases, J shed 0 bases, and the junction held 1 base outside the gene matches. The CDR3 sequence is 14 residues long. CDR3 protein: CASSFLAGSYEQYF. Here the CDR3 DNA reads TGTGCCAGCAGTTTTCTAGCGGGCTCCTACGAGCAGTACTTC.

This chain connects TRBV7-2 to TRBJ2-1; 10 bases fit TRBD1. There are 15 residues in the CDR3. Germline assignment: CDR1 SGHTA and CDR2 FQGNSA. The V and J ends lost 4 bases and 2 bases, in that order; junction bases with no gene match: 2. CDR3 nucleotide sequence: TGTGCCAGCAGCTATGGACAGGGGGCCTACAATGAGCAGTTCTTC. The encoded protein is CASSYGQGAYNEQFF. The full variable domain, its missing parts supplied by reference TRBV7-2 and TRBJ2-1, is GAGVSQSPSNKVTEKGKDVELRCDPISGHTALYWYRQSLGQGLEFLIYFQGNSAPDKSGLPSDRFSAERTGGSVSTLTIQRTQQEDSAVYLCASSYGQGAYNEQFFGPGTRLTVL.

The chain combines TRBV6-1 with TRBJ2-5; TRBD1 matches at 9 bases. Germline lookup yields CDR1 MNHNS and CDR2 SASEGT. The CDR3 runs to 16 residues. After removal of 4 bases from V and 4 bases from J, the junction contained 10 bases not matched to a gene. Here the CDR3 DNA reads TGTGCCAGCAGTGGAACGAACAGGGGGCTGATAGAGACCCAGTACTTC. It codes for CASSGTNRGLIETQYF.

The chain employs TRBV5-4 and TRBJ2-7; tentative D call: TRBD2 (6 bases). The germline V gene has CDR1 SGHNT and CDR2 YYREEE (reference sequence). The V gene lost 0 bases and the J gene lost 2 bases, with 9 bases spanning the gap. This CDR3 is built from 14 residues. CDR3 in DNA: TGTGCCAGCAGCTTGGACCCGGGGGCCTACGAGCAGTACTTC. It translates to CASSLDPGAYEQYF.

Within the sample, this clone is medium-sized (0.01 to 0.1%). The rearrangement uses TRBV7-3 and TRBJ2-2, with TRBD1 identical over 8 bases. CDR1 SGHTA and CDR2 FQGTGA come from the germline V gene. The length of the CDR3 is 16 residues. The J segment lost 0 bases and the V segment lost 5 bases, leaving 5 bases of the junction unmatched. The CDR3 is CASSGWTGSNTGELFF. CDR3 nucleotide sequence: TGTGCCAGCAGCGGTTGGACAGGGTCGAACACCGGGGAGCTGTTTTTT.

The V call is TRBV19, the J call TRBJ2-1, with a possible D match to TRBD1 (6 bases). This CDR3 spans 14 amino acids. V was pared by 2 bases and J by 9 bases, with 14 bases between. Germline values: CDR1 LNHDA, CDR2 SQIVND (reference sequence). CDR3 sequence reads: CASSIKQGPGEQFF. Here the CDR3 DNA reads TGTGCCAGTAGTATAAAACAGGGACCCGGTGAGCAGTTCTTC.

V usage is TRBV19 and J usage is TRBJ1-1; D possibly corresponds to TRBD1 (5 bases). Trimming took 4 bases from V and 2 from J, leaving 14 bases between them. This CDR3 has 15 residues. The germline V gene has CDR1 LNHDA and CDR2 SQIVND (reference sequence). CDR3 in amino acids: CASSKDGTQNTEAFF. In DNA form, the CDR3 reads TGTGCCAGTAGTAAGGACGGGACTCAAAACACTGAAGCTTTCTTT.

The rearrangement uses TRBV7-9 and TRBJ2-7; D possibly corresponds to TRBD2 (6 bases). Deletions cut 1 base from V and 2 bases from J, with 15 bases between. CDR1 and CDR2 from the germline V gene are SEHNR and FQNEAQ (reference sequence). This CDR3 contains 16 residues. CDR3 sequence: CASSLEGAGKTYEQYF. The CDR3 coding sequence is TGTGCCAGCAGCTTAGAAGGGGCGGGAAAAACCTACGAGCAGTACTTC.

The CDR3 bases are TGTGCCAGCAGCTTCCGGGCTCTCACGAAGGGGGAGCTGTTTTTT. Its protein product is CASSFRALTKGELFF. This rearrangement joins TRBV14 to TRBJ2-2; D call uncertain. In germline, CDR1 is SGHDN, CDR2 FVKESK. The CDR3 extends over 15 amino acids. V shed 5 bases and J shed 8 bases, with 18 bases lying between them.

CDR3 in DNA: TGTGCCAGCAGTTCGGGACAGGGAACCGGGGAGCTGTTTTTT. This translates into CASSSGQGTGELFF. This chain links TRBV28 with TRBJ2-2, with 9 bases aligning to TRBD1. V shed 4 bases, J shed 5 bases, and the junction held 2 bases outside the gene matches. The CDR3 contains 14 residues. Germline V gives CDR1 MDHEN, CDR2 SYDVKM.

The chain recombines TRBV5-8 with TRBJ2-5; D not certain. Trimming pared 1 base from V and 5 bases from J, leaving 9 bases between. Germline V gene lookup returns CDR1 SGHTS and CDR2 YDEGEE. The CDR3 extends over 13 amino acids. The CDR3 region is CASSLLQIETQYF. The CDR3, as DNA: TGTGCCAGCAGCTTGTTACAGATCGAGACCCAGTACTTC.

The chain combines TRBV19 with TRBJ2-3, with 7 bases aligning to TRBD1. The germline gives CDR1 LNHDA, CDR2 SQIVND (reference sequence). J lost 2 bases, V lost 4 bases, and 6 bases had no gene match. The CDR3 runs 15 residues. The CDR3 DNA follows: TGTGCCAGTAGTAAACAGGGGTTTACCACAGATACGCAGTATTTT. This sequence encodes CASSKQGFTTDTQYF.

The CDR3 reads CSFKGGAKETQYF. In nucleotides, the CDR3 is TGCAGCTTTAAGGGTGGGGCAAAAGAGACCCAGTACTTC. The gene calls are TRBV29-1 and TRBJ2-5; D might be TRBD1 (5 bases). Germline CDR1 reads SQVTM; CDR2 reads ANQGSEA. CDR3 size: 13 residues. Trimming cost V 8 bases and J 3 bases, with 16 bases left between them.

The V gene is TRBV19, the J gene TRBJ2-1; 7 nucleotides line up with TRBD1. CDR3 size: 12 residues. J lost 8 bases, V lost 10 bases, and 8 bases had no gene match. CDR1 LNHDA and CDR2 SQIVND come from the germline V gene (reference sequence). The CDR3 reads CATRDSRYEQFF. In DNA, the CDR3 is TGTGCCACTAGGGACAGCCGTTATGAGCAGTTCTTC.

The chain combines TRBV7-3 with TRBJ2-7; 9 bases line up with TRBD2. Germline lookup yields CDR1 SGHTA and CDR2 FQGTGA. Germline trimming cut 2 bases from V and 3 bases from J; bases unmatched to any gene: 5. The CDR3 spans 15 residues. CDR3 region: CASSLSSGRIYEQYF. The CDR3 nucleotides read TGTGCCAGCAGCTTATCCAGCGGGAGGATCTACGAGCAGTACTTC.

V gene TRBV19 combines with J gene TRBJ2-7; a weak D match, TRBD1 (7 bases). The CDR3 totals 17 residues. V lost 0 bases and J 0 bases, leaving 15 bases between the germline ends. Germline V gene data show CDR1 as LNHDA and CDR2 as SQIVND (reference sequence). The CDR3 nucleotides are TGTGCCAGTAGTATAGAAACCGGGACAGCGGGCTCCTACGAGCAGTACTTC. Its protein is CASSIETGTAGSYEQYF.

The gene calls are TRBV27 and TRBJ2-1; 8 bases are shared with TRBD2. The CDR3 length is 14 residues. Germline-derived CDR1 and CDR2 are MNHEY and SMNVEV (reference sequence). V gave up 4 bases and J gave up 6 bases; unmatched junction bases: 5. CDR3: CASSSLAGANEQFF. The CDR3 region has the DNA TGTGCCAGCAGTTCTCTAGCGGGTGCCAATGAGCAGTTCTTC.

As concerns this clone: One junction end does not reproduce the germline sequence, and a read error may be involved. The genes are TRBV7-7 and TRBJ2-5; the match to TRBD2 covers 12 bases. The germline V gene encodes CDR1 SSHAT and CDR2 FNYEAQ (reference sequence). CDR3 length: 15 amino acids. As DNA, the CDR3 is TGTGCTAGCAGCCACGGGGGACTAGCGGGAGAGACCCAGTACTTC. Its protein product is CASSHGGLAGETQYF.

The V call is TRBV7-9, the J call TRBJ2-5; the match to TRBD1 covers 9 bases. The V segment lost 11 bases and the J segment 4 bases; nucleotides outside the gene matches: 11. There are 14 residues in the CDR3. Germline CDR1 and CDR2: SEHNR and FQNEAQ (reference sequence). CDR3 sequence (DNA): TGTGCCTCGGACAGGGGTGGATCAGGAGAGACCCAGTACTTC. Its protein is CASDRGGSGETQYF.

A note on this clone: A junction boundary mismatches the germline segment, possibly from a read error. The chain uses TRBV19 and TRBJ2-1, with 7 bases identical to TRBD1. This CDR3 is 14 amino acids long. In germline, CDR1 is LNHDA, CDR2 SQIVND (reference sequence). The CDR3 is CASSVDRDLNEQFF. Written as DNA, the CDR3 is TGTGCCAGTAGTGTAGACAGGGATTTGAATGAGCAGTTCTTC.

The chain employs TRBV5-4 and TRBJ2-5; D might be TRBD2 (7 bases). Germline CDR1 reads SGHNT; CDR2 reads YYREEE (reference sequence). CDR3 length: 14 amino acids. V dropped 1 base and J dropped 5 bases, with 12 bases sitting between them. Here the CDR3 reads CASSLKGGGETQYF. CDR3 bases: TGTGCCAGCAGCTTGAAGGGAGGGGGGGAGACCCAGTACTTC. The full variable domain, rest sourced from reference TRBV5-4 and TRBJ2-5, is ETGVTQSPTHLIKTRGQQVTLRCSSQSGHNTVSWYQQALGQGPQFIFQYYREEENGRGNFPPRFSGLQFPNYSSELNVNALELDDSALYLCASSLKGGGETQYFGPGTRLLVL.

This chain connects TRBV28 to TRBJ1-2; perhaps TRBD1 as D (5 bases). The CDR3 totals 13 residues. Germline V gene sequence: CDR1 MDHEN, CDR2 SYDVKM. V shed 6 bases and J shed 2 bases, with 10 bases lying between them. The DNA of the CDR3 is TGTGCCAGCAGCGTCAGGGCAAACTATGGCTACACCTTC. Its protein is CASSVRANYGYTF.

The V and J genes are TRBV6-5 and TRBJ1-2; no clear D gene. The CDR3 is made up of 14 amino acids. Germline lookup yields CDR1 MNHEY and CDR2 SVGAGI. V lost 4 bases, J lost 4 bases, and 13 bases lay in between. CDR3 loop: CASSFLLPSYGYTF. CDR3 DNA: TGTGCCAGCAGTTTTCTACTCCCCTCCTATGGCTACACCTTC.

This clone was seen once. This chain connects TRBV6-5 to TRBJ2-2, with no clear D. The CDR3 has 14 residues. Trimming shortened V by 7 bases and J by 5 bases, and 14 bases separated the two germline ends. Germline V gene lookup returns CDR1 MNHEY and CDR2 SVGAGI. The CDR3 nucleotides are TGTGCCAGCACAAGCGCCTTAAGGACCGGGGAGCTGTTTTTT. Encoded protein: CASTSALRTGELFF.

The DNA for the CDR3 is TGTGCCATCAGTGAGAGGCAGGGGGGCCATGAGCAGTTCTTC. Its translation is CAISERQGGHEQFF. The genes are TRBV10-3 and TRBJ2-1, with a weak D call TRBD1 (7 bases). CDR1 ENHRY and CDR2 SYGVKD come from the germline V gene. V was cut by 2 bases and J by 8 bases, with 13 bases left in between. The CDR3 totals 14 residues.

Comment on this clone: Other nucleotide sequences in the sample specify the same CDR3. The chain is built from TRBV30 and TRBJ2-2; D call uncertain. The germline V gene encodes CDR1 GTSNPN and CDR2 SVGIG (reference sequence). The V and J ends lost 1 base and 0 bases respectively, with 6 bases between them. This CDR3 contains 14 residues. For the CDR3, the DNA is TGTGCCTGGAGTGGTCGTCCGAACACCGGGGAGCTGTTTTTT. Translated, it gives CAWSGRPNTGELFF.

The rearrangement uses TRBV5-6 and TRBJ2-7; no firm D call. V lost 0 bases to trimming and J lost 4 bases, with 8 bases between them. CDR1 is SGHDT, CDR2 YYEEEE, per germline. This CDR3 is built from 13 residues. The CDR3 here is CASSLGPNYEQYF. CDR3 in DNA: TGTGCCAGCAGCTTGGGACCGAATTACGAGCAGTACTTC.

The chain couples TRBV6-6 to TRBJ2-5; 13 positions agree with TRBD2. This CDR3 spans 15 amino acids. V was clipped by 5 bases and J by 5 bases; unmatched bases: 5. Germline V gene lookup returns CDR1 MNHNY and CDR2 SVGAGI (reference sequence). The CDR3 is CASSNGLAGVETQYF. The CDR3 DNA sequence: TGTGCCAGCAGTAATGGACTAGCGGGAGTCGAGACCCAGTACTTC.

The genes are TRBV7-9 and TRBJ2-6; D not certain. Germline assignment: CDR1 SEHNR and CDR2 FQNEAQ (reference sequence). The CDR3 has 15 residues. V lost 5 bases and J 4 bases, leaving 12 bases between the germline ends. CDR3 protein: CASSRTPAGANVLTF. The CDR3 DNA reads TGTGCCAGCAGCCGGACCCCGGCGGGGGCCAACGTCCTGACTTTC.

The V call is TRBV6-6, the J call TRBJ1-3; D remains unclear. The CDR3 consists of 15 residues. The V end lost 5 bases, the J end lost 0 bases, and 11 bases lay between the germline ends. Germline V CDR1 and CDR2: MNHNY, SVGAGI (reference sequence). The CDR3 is CASSRTGDSGNTIYF. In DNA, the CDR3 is TGTGCCAGCAGTAGAACCGGGGACTCTGGAAACACCATATATTTT.

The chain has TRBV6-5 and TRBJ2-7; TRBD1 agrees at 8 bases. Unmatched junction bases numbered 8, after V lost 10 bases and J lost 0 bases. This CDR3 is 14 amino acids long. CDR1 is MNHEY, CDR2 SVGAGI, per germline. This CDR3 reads CATSRTGISYEQYF. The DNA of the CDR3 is TGTGCCACTTCTAGGACAGGGATCTCCTACGAGCAGTACTTC.

The CDR3 bases are TGTGCCAGCTCACCAGACGAGACCCAGTACTTC. Amino acids: CASSPDETQYF. The J gene is TRBJ2-5, the V gene TRBV18; D gene ambiguous. Germline lookup yields CDR1 KGHSH and CDR2 LQKENI. The CDR3 extends over 11 amino acids. V lost 2 bases and J lost 5, with 3 bases in between.